The following is a TCR beta chain sequence with its context. Its antigen is currently not known. Base-call qualities are not available, and no considerably larger clone is one nucleotide away. TCRbeta CDR3 regions were amplified from genomic DNA using the immunoSEQ Assay, a bias-controlled multiplex PCR. Regarding the original processing steps: Within the assay, amplification of reference gene primers was used to estimate how many nucleated cells each sample contained. Sequence reads were collapsed and filtered to measure the absolute abundance of every unique TCRbeta CDR3 rearrangement. For each sample, productive Simpson clonality was calculated as the square root of Simpson's diversity index across productive rearrangements. Entries here come from immuneACCESS through TCRdb and include only in-frame sequences with V and J called. Some clones fail to appear in such tables; in the studies checked, an unresolved V gene covers under half of the shortfall, and the cause of the remainder is unknown. V, J and clone size derive from that table, while D and trimming were established from the DNA sequence. The sample profile shows about 61,000 clones; roughly 80% of them were found once. Together, the top ten hold less than 25% of the sample.

The sample belongs to a study of blood T cell repertoires in COVID-19 (dated by TCRdb to 2018 to 2020). Background for the entire study: Collaborator samples came from the United States, Italy and Spain and covered acute and convalescent phases of COVID-19. The prospective study material was composed of cDNA or gDNA derived from T cells, B-cell-depleted T cells, or PBMCs. Deeply sampled blood TCRbeta repertoires from subjects exposed to, actively infected with, or recovered from COVID-19 were included in the dataset. A freely available public database, intended as a resource for researchers studying the immune response to SARS-CoV-2, is where the repertoires were released. The samples were drawn from the first 160 participants of the ongoing ImmuneRACE study and from roughly 1,300 subjects provided by 6 global collaborators. The sample metadata nearly always contained a de-identified subject ID, COVID-19 status, age in years and sex. Where available, HLA class I and class II types were obtained from metadata supplied by the sample provider rather than from assay-based typing.

The CDR3 runs 15 amino acids, cysteine and phenylalanine included. The DNA shown is the 45-base CDR3, in frame from base 1. CDR1 SGHRS and CDR2 YFSETQ were looked up in the germline V gene. Ends trimmed: V by 0 bases, J by 6 bases; bases unmatched to a gene: 2. The collaborating institutions used their own protocols to collect whole blood in K2EDTA tubes. For TCRbeta analysis, collaborators shipped samples in one of three forms: frozen whole blood, isolated PBMCs, or DNA extracted from either of those sample types. On the study overall, not on this receptor specifically: The quantity of clinical and demographic metadata differed by source and by participant and was supplied without curation.

The TCR comes from a man at least 80 years old with active or convalescent COVID-19. The material sequenced was peripheral blood. The rearrangement joined TRBV5-1 to TRBJ1-5; 11 of the junction bases match TRBD1. The CDR3 in this case is CASSLGTGGGQPQHF. The DNA sequence is given as TGCGCCAGCAGCTTGGGGACAGGGGGCGGTCAGCCCCAGCATTTT. The CDR3 plus the reference TRBV5-1 and TRBJ1-5 genes for the other parts give the full variable domain: KAGVTQTPRYLIKTRGQQVTLSCSPISGHRSVSWYQQTPGQGLQFLFEYFSETQRNKGNFPGRFSGRQFSNSRSEMNVSTLELGDSALYLCASSLGTGGGQPQHFGDGTRLSIL.